The clone carrying this T cell receptor beta chain was seen just once. This record belongs to a study of blood T cell repertoires in COVID-19. Background on the study: Samples representing acute and convalescent COVID-19 were sourced from the United States, Italy and Spain. PBMCs, B-cell-depleted T cells, or T cells were the source of the cDNA or gDNA that made up the material.

Germline assignment: CDR1 SGHDT and CDR2 YYEEEE. Unmatched junction bases numbered 7, after V lost 4 bases and J lost 0 bases. The length of the CDR3 is 17 residues. Measured with immunoSEQ multiplex PCR; TCRdb has only the in-frame clones, and not every one. The repertoire includes around 140,000 clones, more than 75% of them detected once, and roughly 2.1% sits in the top ten. V usage is TRBV5-6 and J usage is TRBJ2-7; 13 positions agree with TRBD2. The sample taken for sequencing was peripheral blood. This TCR came from a man aged 70 or older with active COVID-19. The CDR3 DNA follows: TGTGCCAGCAGCCCACTAGCGGGAGGGGGGGGCTCCTACGAGCAGTACTTC. Amino acid sequence: CASSPLAGGGGSYEQYF. The full variable domain, in which reference TRBV5-6 and TRBJ2-7 provide the parts outside the CDR3, is DAGVTQSPTHLIKTRGQQVTLRCSPKSGHDTVSWYQQALGQGPQFIFQYYEEEERQRGNFPDRFSGHQFPNYSSELNVNALLLGDSALYLCASSPLAGGGGSYEQYFGPGTRLTVT.